A single sample is the source of the 7 T cell receptor beta chains below, sequenced in a study of T cells expressing NK-cell markers. TCRdb re-called the 5' RACE reads; every CDR3 protein appears as one record, without DNA. The ten top clones account for roughly 4.2%, within a sample of about 260,000 distinct CDR3 sequences. Material: blood T cells: a sorted CD56 or NKG2C T cell subset, CD4+ or CD8+ T cells, or bulk PBMC T cells (not recorded which). These receptors all come from a woman between 18 and 70 years old in good health.

The chain has TRBV15 and TRBJ1-3; with no DNA, the TCRdb D assignment of TRBD1 cannot be verified. There are 15 residues in the CDR3. Germline-derived CDR1 and CDR2 are LNHNV and YYDKDF (reference sequence). The CDR3 here is CATRVGSRSGNTIYF.

CDR3 sequence: CASSVGGTGRGGEQYF. The chain couples TRBV5-1 to TRBJ2-7; the TRBD1 assignment by TCRdb is unverifiable without DNA. Germline CDR1 SGHRS, CDR2 YFSETQ. CDR3 size: 16 residues. Supplemented by reference TRBV5-1 and TRBJ2-7, the full variable domain reads KAGVTQTPRYLIKTRGQQVTLSCSPISGHRSVSWYQQTPGQGLQFLFEYFSETQRNKGNFPGRFSGRQFSNSRSEMNVSTLELGDSALYLCASSVGGTGRGGEQYFGPGTRLTVT.

The chain has TRBV5-1 and TRBJ2-3; with no DNA, the TCRdb D assignment of TRBD1 cannot be verified. CDR3 length: 14 amino acids. The germline gives CDR1 SGHRS, CDR2 YFSETQ. The CDR3 loop reads CASSQDRGQDTQYF.

The chain employs TRBV12-3 or TRBV12-4 and TRBJ2-1; absent DNA, TCRdb's TRBD1 call cannot be checked. The CDR3 sequence is 12 residues long. The CDR3 region is CASSPRTGEQFF.

The chain joins TRBV7-2 to TRBJ2-5. Germline V gene data show CDR1 as SGHTA and CDR2 as FQGNSA. This CDR3 contains 13 residues. CDR3 amino acids: CASSLRVAETQYF.

The gene calls are TRBV29-1 and TRBJ1-1; TCRdb calls TRBD1, which cannot be checked without DNA. There are 16 residues in the CDR3. Germline V gene data show CDR1 as SQVTM and CDR2 as ANQGSEA. This CDR3 reads CSVGLTGSRPGTEAFF.

The CDR3 protein is CSARVNPGSEKLFF. The chain uses TRBV20-1 and TRBJ1-4; the TCRdb call, TRBD1, lacks DNA for checking. The V gene's germline CDR1 is DFQATT and CDR2 SNEGSKA (reference sequence). The CDR3 runs to 14 residues.